These 26 T cell receptor beta chains originate from one sample sequenced in a study of cytomegalovirus exposure and HLA in healthy donors. TCRdb's table, derived via immunoSEQ multiplex PCR, lists solely in-frame clones and lacks some. The sample shows about 74,000 clones, about 94% of them seen only once. Sequenced: PBMCs. These receptors all stem from a man aged 18-30 years in good health and CMV-seropositive.

J is TRBJ2-5 and V is TRBV30; D might be TRBD2 (6 bases). The germline CDR1 and CDR2 sequences are GTSNPN and SVGIG (reference sequence). V gave up 3 bases and J gave up 4 bases, with 12 bases separating them. The CDR3 sequence is 13 residues long. The CDR3 sequence: CAWSPGRRETQYF. The CDR3 coding sequence is TGTGCCTGGAGCCCAGGGAGGCGAGAGACCCAGTACTTC.

This chain joins TRBV7-3 and TRBJ1-2; 7 nucleotides match TRBD1. V dropped 5 bases and J dropped 2; count of bases not matched to a gene: 2. This CDR3 is 13 amino acids long. Germline CDR1 is SGHTA and CDR2 is FQGTGA. The CDR3 nucleotides are TGTGCCAGCAGCGAGGACAGGAACTATGGCTACACCTTC. It yields the protein CASSEDRNYGYTF.

The rearrangement uses TRBV18 and TRBJ1-2, with 10 bases identical to TRBD1. Germline trimming cut 1 base from V and 9 bases from J; bases unmatched to any gene: 8. The V gene's germline CDR1 is KGHSH and CDR2 LQKENI. This CDR3 region has 15 residues. CDR3 loop: CASSPQTGQGESYTF. In DNA, the CDR3 is TGTGCCAGCTCACCACAAACCGGACAGGGGGAGAGCTACACCTTC.

This clone was observed a single time. The chain is built from TRBV2 and TRBJ2-1; 13 bases are shared with TRBD2. Germline CDR1 is SNHLY and CDR2 is FYNNEI. V lost 6 bases, J lost 5 bases, and 4 bases stayed unmatched. The CDR3 totals 15 residues. This chain's CDR3 is CASRSTSGRNNEQFF. The CDR3 nucleotides are TGTGCCAGCAGGTCGACTAGCGGGAGGAACAATGAGCAGTTCTTC.

The chain has TRBV5-6 and TRBJ2-1; 9 nucleotides line up with TRBD2. The V gene end was trimmed by 2 bases and the J gene end by 10 bases; junction bases not matched to a gene: 1. Germline values: CDR1 SGHDT, CDR2 YYEEEE. There are 12 residues in the CDR3. The CDR3 is CASSLAGGEQFF. In DNA, the CDR3 is TGTGCCAGCAGCTTAGCGGGGGGAGAGCAGTTCTTC.

The rearrangement links TRBV30 to TRBJ2-3; a possible D gene is TRBD1 (6 bases). Between the trimmed V and J ends, which lost 0 bases and 0 bases, there was a span of 10 bases. The CDR3 is made up of 15 amino acids. Per the germline V gene, CDR1 is GTSNPN and CDR2 is SVGIG (reference sequence). The chain's CDR3 is CAWSVGQGSTDTQYF. The CDR3 region has the DNA TGTGCCTGGAGTGTCGGGCAGGGGAGCACAGATACGCAGTATTTT.

The chain has TRBV28 and TRBJ2-7; D gene unclear. The CDR3 extends over 15 amino acids. Germline CDR1 MDHEN, CDR2 SYDVKM. The V end was cut by 3 bases, the J end by 2 bases, with 14 bases between. This CDR3 is CASSFVRLGTYEQYF. CDR3 in DNA: TGTGCCAGCAGTTTTGTGCGGTTAGGCACCTACGAGCAGTACTTC.

J is TRBJ2-1 and V is TRBV6-1; 9 bases match TRBD2. The germline V gene encodes CDR1 MNHNS and CDR2 SASEGT. V lost 0 bases, J lost 4 bases, and 4 bases stayed unmatched. The CDR3 length is 16 residues. The CDR3 DNA reads as TGTGCCAGCAGTGAAGCGCTAGCGGGATTATACAATGAGCAGTTCTTC. The encoded protein is CASSEALAGLYNEQFF.

This rearrangement joins TRBV27 to TRBJ2-3; D uncertain. The CDR3 covers 13 residues. Germline V lookup: CDR1 MNHEY, CDR2 SMNVEV (reference sequence). Deletions cut 0 bases from V and 5 bases from J, with 6 bases between. The CDR3 spells CASSLSVLDTQYF. CDR3 sequence (DNA): TGTGCCAGCAGTTTATCCGTCCTAGATACGCAGTATTTT.

The chain couples TRBV11-2 to TRBJ1-5; no clear D gene. The germline V and J ends were trimmed by 1 base and 0 bases, with 10 bases remaining between them. CDR1 and CDR2 from the germline V gene are SGHAT and FQNNGV. The CDR3 covers 16 residues. The CDR3 region has the DNA TGTGCCAGCAGCTTAGGGGAGGTCTATAGCAATCAGCCCCAGCATTTT. This sequence encodes CASSLGEVYSNQPQHF.

The V call is TRBV9, the J call TRBJ1-3; D not resolved. Germline V gene sequence: CDR1 SGDLS, CDR2 YYNGEE. The V end lost 0 bases, the J end lost 3 bases, and 10 bases lay between the germline ends. The CDR3 has 15 residues. The CDR3 here is CASSVAMQFGNTIYF. In DNA, the CDR3 is TGTGCCAGCAGCGTAGCTATGCAATTTGGAAACACCATATATTTT.

The chain has TRBV5-1 and TRBJ1-1; D unclear. CDR1 SGHRS and CDR2 YFSETQ come from the germline V gene. This CDR3 spans 15 amino acids. The germline V and J ends were trimmed by 1 base and 7 bases, with 17 bases remaining between them. The CDR3 spells CASSLIPRLEGEAFF. CDR3 bases: TGCGCCAGCAGCTTGATCCCGAGACTGGAAGGTGAAGCTTTCTTT.

In its sample, this clone was seen once. The V and J genes are TRBV28 and TRBJ2-4; 8 bases are a match to TRBD1. The CDR3 covers 15 residues. V lost 8 bases and J lost 6; bases outside the gene matches: 12. The germline V gene has CDR1 MDHEN and CDR2 SYDVKM. The DNA of the CDR3 is TGTGCCAGCGGGCCCCACGGACAGGGCATAAACATTCAGTACTTC. Translating it yields CASGPHGQGINIQYF.

This rearrangement joins TRBV5-1 to TRBJ2-3; TRBD1 agrees at 7 bases. After removal of 6 bases from V and 0 bases from J, the junction contained 4 bases not matched to a gene. In germline, CDR1 is SGHRS, CDR2 YFSETQ. The CDR3 length is 14 residues. The CDR3 coding sequence is TGCGCCAGCAAAGGGACAGCTAGCACAGATACGCAGTATTTT. Translated: CASKGTASTDTQYF.

This clone was picked up one time. The genes are TRBV7-8 and TRBJ2-1; possible D gene TRBD2, 6 bases. Germline V CDR1 and CDR2: SGHVS, FQNEAQ. CDR3 length: 14 amino acids. The V end was cut by 6 bases, the J end by 5 bases, with 14 bases between. CDR3 coding DNA: TGTGCCAGCAGGAGGGACTCTCTGAACAATGAGCAGTTCTTC. The encoded protein is CASRRDSLNNEQFF.

The rearrangement links TRBV7-9 to TRBJ2-4; TRBD2 matches at 7 bases. This CDR3 region has 16 residues. The germline CDR1 and CDR2 sequences are SEHNR and FQNEAQ (reference sequence). Unmatched junction bases numbered 8, after V lost 6 bases and J lost 0 bases. In nucleotides, the CDR3 is TGTGCCAGCAGTCCATTGGGGGGGGAAGCCAAAAACATTCAGTACTTC. The encoded protein is CASSPLGGEAKNIQYF.

The chain couples TRBV29-1 to TRBJ1-3, with a possible D match to TRBD1 (6 bases). CDR3 length equals 16 residues. Germline V gene lookup returns CDR1 SQVTM and CDR2 ANQGSEA. Trimming took 7 bases from V and 4 from J, leaving 23 bases between them. The CDR3 bases are TGCAGCGCTTCTCGGGGGGGCGGATTGGAGGGAAACACCATATATTTT. As protein: CSASRGGGLEGNTIYF.

The chain employs TRBV30 and TRBJ2-5, with 11 bases fitting TRBD1. Trimming cost V 5 bases and J 5 bases; bases outside gene matches: 7. The CDR3 totals 14 residues. Germline assignment: CDR1 GTSNPN and CDR2 SVGIG (reference sequence). The CDR3 is CAWDPGQGVETQYF. CDR3 in DNA: TGTGCCTGGGATCCGGGACAGGGGGTTGAGACCCAGTACTTC. Using reference TRBV30 and TRBJ2-5 for the parts outside the CDR3, the full variable domain is SQTIHQWPATLVQPVGSPLSLECTVEGTSNPNLYWYRQAAGRGLQLLFYSVGIGQISSEVPQNLSASRPQDRQFILSSKKLLLSDSGFYLCAWDPGQGVETQYFGPGTRLLVL.

This chain connects TRBV27 to TRBJ2-7; D not resolved. Per the germline V gene, CDR1 is MNHEY and CDR2 is SMNVEV (reference sequence). CDR3 size: 12 residues. Trimming stripped 5 bases from V and 2 bases from J, with 7 bases between. CDR3 DNA: TGTGCCAGCAGTACAGATCCCTACGAGCAGTACTTC. It translates to CASSTDPYEQYF.

The chain couples TRBV5-1 to TRBJ2-1; TRBD2 aligns across 7 bases. V lost 2 bases and J lost 2; bases outside the gene matches: 7. The CDR3 spans 16 residues. From germline, CDR1 is SGHRS and CDR2 YFSETQ. The CDR3: CASSLLSLAAYNEQFF. The CDR3 nucleotides are TGCGCCAGCAGCTTATTGAGCCTAGCGGCCTACAATGAGCAGTTCTTC.

The V and J genes are TRBV30 and TRBJ2-7; TRBD2 matches 7 bases. Per the germline V gene, CDR1 is GTSNPN and CDR2 is SVGIG (reference sequence). The CDR3 sequence is 14 residues long. The J segment lost 7 bases and the V segment lost 0 bases, leaving 9 bases of the junction unmatched. In DNA, the CDR3 is TGTGCCTGGAGTGTCGCGGGAGACCTTCTTGAGCAGTACTTC. Its translation is CAWSVAGDLLEQYF. Looking up the rest from reference TRBV30 and TRBJ2-7 gives the full variable domain: SQTIHQWPATLVQPVGSPLSLECTVEGTSNPNLYWYRQAAGRGLQLLFYSVGIGQISSEVPQNLSASRPQDRQFILSSKKLLLSDSGFYLCAWSVAGDLLEQYFGPGTRLTVT.

This sequence joins TRBV9 and TRBJ2-1; the match to TRBD2 covers 13 bases. The germline V gene encodes CDR1 SGDLS and CDR2 YYNGEE. The junction had 12 bases not matched to a gene; V was cut back by 4 bases and J by 14 bases. CDR3 size: 15 residues. DNA of the CDR3: TGTGCCAGCAGCCCAACTACTAGCGGGAGGGCCCCCGAGTTCTTC. As protein: CASSPTTSGRAPEFF.

The V call is TRBV7-3, the J call TRBJ2-3; D may be TRBD1 (7 bases). CDR1 SGHTA and CDR2 FQGTGA come from the germline V gene. The length of the CDR3 is 14 residues. Trimming shortened V by 4 bases and J by 4 bases, and 12 bases separated the two germline ends. In nucleotides, the CDR3 is TGTGCCAGCAGCTCAGCAGGGGGGTCAGATACGCAGTATTTT. Its translation is CASSSAGGSDTQYF.

This clone has only a few counts. The V and J genes are TRBV10-3 and TRBJ1-5, with D perhaps TRBD1 (5 bases). The CDR3 is made up of 14 amino acids. V was shortened by 4 bases and J by 5 bases, with 12 bases between the two germline ends. Germline V gene sequence: CDR1 ENHRY, CDR2 SYGVKD. CDR3 DNA sequence: TGTGCCATCAGTGCTGAAAGGGGATATCAGCCCCAGCATTTT. It translates to CAISAERGYQPQHF.

The chain joins TRBV7-2 to TRBJ2-7; TRBD2 matches 9 bases. Trimming at V came to 1 base and at J to 2 bases, leaving 6 bases not matched to a gene. Per the germline V gene, CDR1 is SGHTA and CDR2 is FQGNSA. This CDR3 contains 16 residues. The chain's CDR3 is CASSLEPAGGPYEQYF. DNA for the CDR3: TGTGCCAGCAGCTTAGAGCCAGCGGGGGGCCCCTACGAGCAGTACTTC. The full variable domain, completed using reference TRBV7-2 and TRBJ2-7, is GAGVSQSPSNKVTEKGKDVELRCDPISGHTALYWYRQSLGQGLEFLIYFQGNSAPDKSGLPSDRFSAERTGGSVSTLTIQRTQQEDSAVYLCASSLEPAGGPYEQYFGPGTRLTVT.

V is TRBV18 and J is TRBJ2-7; 10 bases fit TRBD1. The trim removed 5 bases at V and 6 bases at J, leaving 13 bases unmatched. Germline assignment: CDR1 KGHSH and CDR2 LQKENI. The CDR3 has 16 amino acids. The CDR3 bases are TGTGCCAGCTCAGCCTCGCGACAGGGGGCGGGGGGCGAGCAGTACTTC. It codes for CASSASRQGAGGEQYF.